This passage covers 23 T cell receptor beta chains from one sample sequenced in a study of high-grade serous ovarian cancer treatment subgroups (dated by TCRdb to 2020 to 2023). Collection of tumor samples took place before definitive surgery or chemotherapy. Library creation used the immunoSEQ multiplex PCR assay. TCRdb's version of the immuneACCESS table is confined to in-frame rearrangements and falls short of the full clone set. An unresolved V gene accounts for under half of the shortfall where checked; the remainder is of unknown origin. Within this sample are nearly 15,000 clones, with less than 90% of them counted one time only. The ten biggest clones cover 5% to 8% of the sample. Sequencing input: tumor tissue. The receptors come from a human donor with high-grade serous ovarian cancer.

This clone was counted between two and nine times. The rearrangement links TRBV2 to TRBJ1-4; D not resolved. The CDR3 length is 14 residues. Germline V CDR1 and CDR2: SNHLY, FYNNEI. V was cut by 8 bases and J by 0 bases, with 10 bases left in between. The CDR3 bases are TGTGCCAGCCGTTCGGCTACAACTAATGAAAAACTGTTTTTT. As protein: CASRSATTNEKLFF.

The count of this clone is one. The CDR3, as DNA: TGTGCCAGCAGCTTGGAACAGAACACTGAAGCTTTCTTT. Protein sequence: CASSLEQNTEAFF. This chain joins TRBV5-8 and TRBJ1-1, with no clear D. Trimming left V 0 bases short and J 1 base short, with 4 bases between. Germline V gene lookup returns CDR1 SGHTS and CDR2 YDEGEE. This CDR3 is 13 amino acids long.

The J gene is TRBJ2-2, the V gene TRBV19; TRBD1 agrees at 9 bases. CDR3 length: 14 amino acids. The J segment lost 6 bases and the V segment lost 6 bases, leaving 5 bases of the junction unmatched. The V gene's germline CDR1 is LNHDA and CDR2 SQIVND (reference sequence). The CDR3 reads CASRGTGIAGELFF. Here the CDR3 DNA reads TGTGCCAGTAGGGGGACAGGGATAGCCGGGGAGCTGTTTTTT.

This clone occurred once. The rearrangement links TRBV5-5 to TRBJ1-1; D is perhaps TRBD1 (6 bases). The CDR3 covers 15 residues. The V end lost 5 bases, the J end lost 2 bases, and 16 bases lay between the germline ends. Germline V CDR1 and CDR2: SGHKS, YYEKEE (reference sequence). In DNA form, the CDR3 reads TGTGCCAGCAGTTGGGACAACAGAATCAACACTGAAGCTTTCTTT. This codes for CASSWDNRINTEAFF.

CDR3 sequence (DNA): TGTGCCAGCAGCTTGGCGGCTAGCGGGGGAGGGGAGACCCAGTACTTC. As protein: CASSLAASGGGETQYF. This chain links TRBV5-6 with TRBJ2-5; TRBD2 aligns across 10 bases. The germline V gene has CDR1 SGHDT and CDR2 YYEEEE. The J segment lost 5 bases and the V segment lost 0 bases, leaving 7 bases of the junction unmatched. CDR3 length equals 16 residues.

The chain combines TRBV6-5 with TRBJ1-6, with D possibly matching TRBD1 (5 bases). The CDR3 is 15 amino acids. CDR1 is MNHEY, CDR2 SVGAGI, per germline. V was trimmed by 6 bases and J by 3 bases, leaving 12 bases between them. CDR3 amino acids: CASSSPGLYNSPLHF. CDR3 nucleotides: TGTGCCAGCAGCTCTCCGGGACTCTATAATTCACCCCTCCACTTT.

The J gene is TRBJ2-2, the V gene TRBV29-1; 10 bases align to TRBD1. The CDR3 totals 15 residues. Per germline, CDR1 SQVTM and CDR2 ANQGSEA. Unmatched junction bases numbered 6, after V lost 6 bases and J lost 2 bases. Here the CDR3 reads CSVTGQGGNTGELFF. The CDR3 bases are TGCAGCGTCACCGGACAGGGGGGAAACACCGGGGAGCTGTTTTTT.

J is TRBJ2-7 and V is TRBV11-2; perhaps TRBD1 as D (5 bases). Between the trimmed V and J ends, which lost 5 bases and 0 bases, there was a span of 11 bases. The CDR3 has 14 residues. From germline, CDR1 is SGHAT and CDR2 FQNNGV. The CDR3 DNA follows: TGTGCCAGCAGCCCATACAGGAGCTCCTACGAGCAGTACTTC. Translating gives CASSPYRSSYEQYF.

This clone was found once. V is TRBV5-1 and J is TRBJ2-5, with a tentative D call TRBD1 (6 bases). The V and J ends lost 4 bases and 2 bases respectively, with 18 bases between them. CDR1 is SGHRS and CDR2 is YFSETQ in the germline V gene. CDR3 length: 16 amino acids. CDR3 in DNA: TGCGCCAGCAGCCCCGGGGACATTAATTTTCAAGAGACCCAGTACTTC. This codes for CASSPGDINFQETQYF.

The chain has TRBV7-3 and TRBJ2-3; D is uncertain. This CDR3 has 15 amino acids. Trimming cost V 6 bases and J 0 bases, with 13 bases left between them. Germline values: CDR1 SGHTA, CDR2 FQGTGA. The CDR3 DNA is TGTGCCAGCAGTCCCCTACATGTTAGCACAGATACGCAGTATTTT. This gives the protein CASSPLHVSTDTQYF. Full variable domain (missing parts from reference TRBV7-3 and TRBJ2-3): GAGVSQTPSNKVTEKGKYVELRCDPISGHTALYWYRQSLGQGPEFLIYFQGTGAADDSGLPNDRFFAVRPEGSVSTLKIQRTERGDSAVYLCASSPLHVSTDTQYFGPGTRLTVL.

This chain links TRBV7-9 with TRBJ2-2; TRBD1 aligns across 7 bases. After removal of 4 bases from V and 0 bases from J, the junction contained 5 bases not matched to a gene. In germline, CDR1 is SEHNR, CDR2 FQNEAQ (reference sequence). The CDR3 has 16 amino acids. For the CDR3, the DNA is TGTGCCAGCAGCTCGACAGGGCGCGCGAACACCGGGGAGCTGTTTTTT. Encoded protein: CASSSTGRANTGELFF.

The rearrangement links TRBV5-1 to TRBJ2-1; D is uncertain. Germline loops: CDR1 SGHRS, CDR2 YFSETQ. V was pared by 1 base and J by 0 bases, with 8 bases between. The CDR3 extends over 15 amino acids. The CDR3 reads CASSLPVDSYNEQFF. The CDR3 region has the DNA TGCGCCAGCAGCTTGCCGGTAGACTCCTACAATGAGCAGTTCTTC.

This rearrangement joins TRBV2 to TRBJ2-3; 9 nucleotides match TRBD2. The CDR3 consists of 15 residues. Germline V CDR1 and CDR2: SNHLY, FYNNEI. J lost 0 bases, V lost 4 bases, and 2 bases had no gene match. CDR3: CASSAAGGSTDTQYF. Here the CDR3 DNA reads TGTGCCAGCAGTGCAGCGGGGGGTAGCACAGATACGCAGTATTTT.

In its sample, this clone was seen once. The genes are TRBV7-6 and TRBJ2-3; 8 bases agree with TRBD2. With 0 bases clipped from V and 1 base from J, the junction kept 3 bases outside the gene matches. CDR1 is SGHVS and CDR2 is FNYEAQ in the germline V gene. The CDR3 loop spans 16 amino acids. The DNA of the CDR3 is TGTGCCAGCAGCTTAGCGCGGCGGGGGGGCACAGATACGCAGTATTTT. It specifies CASSLARRGGTDTQYF.

This clone is classed as medium-sized (0.01 to 0.1%). The chain employs TRBV30 and TRBJ2-5, with 14 bases that match TRBD2. Germline V gene data show CDR1 as GTSNPN and CDR2 as SVGIG (reference sequence). The J segment lost 5 bases and the V segment lost 1 base, leaving 6 bases of the junction unmatched. This CDR3 has 16 amino acids. As DNA, the CDR3 is TGTGCCTGGAGTGAGACTAGCGGGGGGGCCCTGGAGACCCAGTACTTC. This gives the protein CAWSETSGGALETQYF. Filled out from reference TRBV30 and TRBJ2-5, the complete variable domain reads SQTIHQWPATLVQPVGSPLSLECTVEGTSNPNLYWYRQAAGRGLQLLFYSVGIGQISSEVPQNLSASRPQDRQFILSSKKLLLSDSGFYLCAWSETSGGALETQYFGPGTRLLVL.

CDR3 residues: CASTKYRGISLDTIYF. The DNA for the CDR3 is TGTGCCAGCACGAAGTACCGAGGGATCTCTTTAGACACCATATATTTT. The chain employs TRBV19 and TRBJ1-3; D is ambiguous. CDR1 is LNHDA and CDR2 is SQIVND in the germline V gene (reference sequence). There are 16 residues in the CDR3. Trimming removed 9 bases at V and 8 bases at J, with 26 bases between.

The chain carries TRBV5-4 and TRBJ2-7, with a possible D match to TRBD1 (6 bases). Germline values: CDR1 SGHNT, CDR2 YYREEE (reference sequence). There are 13 residues in the CDR3. The V and J ends lost 0 bases and 2 bases respectively, with 6 bases between them. The CDR3 sequence is CASSLGGPYEQYF. CDR3 sequence (DNA): TGTGCCAGCAGCTTGGGGGGGCCCTACGAGCAGTACTTC. Filled out from reference TRBV5-4 and TRBJ2-7, the complete variable domain reads ETGVTQSPTHLIKTRGQQVTLRCSSQSGHNTVSWYQQALGQGPQFIFQYYREEENGRGNFPPRFSGLQFPNYSSELNVNALELDDSALYLCASSLGGPYEQYFGPGTRLTVT.

The chain has TRBV7-2 and TRBJ2-1; D could derive from TRBD1 or TRBD2 (5 bases each). Between the trimmed V and J ends, which lost 7 bases and 0 bases, there was a span of 10 bases. This CDR3 has 14 amino acids. CDR1 SGHTA and CDR2 FQGNSA come from the germline V gene. The CDR3 sequence is CASNPGASYNEQFF. In DNA, the CDR3 is TGTGCCAGCAATCCCGGGGCCTCCTACAATGAGCAGTTCTTC.

This clone was recorded a few times. The CDR3 region has the DNA TGTGCCAGCAGTGAATTGGTTTGGGGGGCCTACGAGCAGTACTTC. Its protein is CASSELVWGAYEQYF. V gene TRBV6-1 combines with J gene TRBJ2-7, with D possibly matching TRBD2 (6 bases). Germline V lookup: CDR1 MNHNS, CDR2 SASEGT. The CDR3 is 15 amino acids. Trimming left V 2 bases short and J 2 bases short, with 13 bases between.

The chain uses TRBV30 and TRBJ1-3; TRBD1 agrees at 8 bases. V lost 1 base, J lost 3 bases, and 11 bases stayed unmatched. CDR3 length: 17 amino acids. The V gene's germline CDR1 is GTSNPN and CDR2 SVGIG (reference sequence). Here the CDR3 DNA reads TGTGCCTGGAGTGAGGCACGACAGGGGAAGTATGGAAACACCATATATTTT. This codes for CAWSEARQGKYGNTIYF.

The J gene is TRBJ2-5, the V gene TRBV9, with D possibly matching TRBD2 (6 bases). Germline CDR1 and CDR2: SGDLS and YYNGEE. The CDR3 contains 15 residues. V dropped 3 bases and J dropped 3 bases, with 15 bases sitting between them. The CDR3 coding sequence is TGTGCCAGCAGCGGACTGGGGGGTCTCGAAGAGACCCAGTACTTC. It specifies CASSGLGGLEETQYF.

The chain has TRBV18 and TRBJ2-1; TRBD2 aligns across 16 bases. This CDR3 region has 18 residues. J gave up 8 bases and V 6 bases, and 13 bases lay outside the gene matches. Germline V gene sequence: CDR1 KGHSH, CDR2 LQKENI. Here the CDR3 reads CASSTGLAGGPGRDEQFF. The CDR3 nucleotides are TGTGCCAGCTCGACGGGACTAGCGGGGGGGCCTGGACGGGATGAGCAGTTCTTC.

V is TRBV2 and J is TRBJ2-7; no reliable D call. V gave up 0 bases and J gave up 6 bases, with 15 bases separating them. The CDR3 is 15 amino acids. CDR1 and CDR2 from the germline V gene are SNHLY and FYNNEI. CDR3 amino acids: CASSEAISPSREQYF. Here the CDR3 DNA reads TGTGCCAGCAGTGAAGCAATCTCACCTTCGCGCGAGCAGTACTTC.